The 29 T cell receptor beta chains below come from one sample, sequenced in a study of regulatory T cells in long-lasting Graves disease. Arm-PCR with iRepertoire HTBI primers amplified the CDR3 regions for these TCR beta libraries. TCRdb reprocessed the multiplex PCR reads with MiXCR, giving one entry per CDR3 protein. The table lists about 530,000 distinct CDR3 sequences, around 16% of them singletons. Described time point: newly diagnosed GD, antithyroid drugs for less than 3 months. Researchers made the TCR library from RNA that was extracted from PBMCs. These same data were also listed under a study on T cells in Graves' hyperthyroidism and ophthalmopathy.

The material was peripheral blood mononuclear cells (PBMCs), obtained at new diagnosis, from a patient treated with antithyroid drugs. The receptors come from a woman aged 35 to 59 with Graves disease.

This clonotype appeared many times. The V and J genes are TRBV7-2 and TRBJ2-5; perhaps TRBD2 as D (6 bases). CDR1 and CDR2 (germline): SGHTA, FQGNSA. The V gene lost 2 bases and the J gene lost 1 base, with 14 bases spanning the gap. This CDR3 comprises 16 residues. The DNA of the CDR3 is TGTGCCAGCAGCTTATACTGGGAGGTTGGCCAAGAGACCCAGTACTTC. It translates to CASSLYWEVGQETQYF.

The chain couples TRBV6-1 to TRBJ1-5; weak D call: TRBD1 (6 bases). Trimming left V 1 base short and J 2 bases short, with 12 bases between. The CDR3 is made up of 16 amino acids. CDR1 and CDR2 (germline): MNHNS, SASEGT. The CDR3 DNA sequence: TGTGCCAGCAGTGAAGTGTTGGGGGGCGGCAATCAGCCCCAGCATTTT. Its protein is CASSEVLGGGNQPQHF.

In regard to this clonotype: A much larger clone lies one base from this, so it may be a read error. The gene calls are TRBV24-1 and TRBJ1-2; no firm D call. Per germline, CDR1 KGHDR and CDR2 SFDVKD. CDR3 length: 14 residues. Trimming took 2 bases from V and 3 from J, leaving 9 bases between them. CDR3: CATSDSRADYGYTF. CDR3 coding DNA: TGTGCCACCAGTGATTCTAGGGCTGACTATGGCTACACCTTC.

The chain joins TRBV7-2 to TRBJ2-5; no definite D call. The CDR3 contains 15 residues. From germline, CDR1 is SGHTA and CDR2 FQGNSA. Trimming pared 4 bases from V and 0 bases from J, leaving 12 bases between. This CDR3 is CASSSSPGHQETQYF. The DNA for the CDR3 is TGTGCCAGCAGCTCCTCCCCGGGCCACCAAGAGACCCAGTACTTC. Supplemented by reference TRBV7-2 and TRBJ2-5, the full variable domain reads GAGVSQSPSNKVTEKGKDVELRCDPISGHTALYWYRQSLGQGLEFLIYFQGNSAPDKSGLPSDRFSAERTGGSVSTLTIQRTQQEDSAVYLCASSSSPGHQETQYFGPGTRLLVL.

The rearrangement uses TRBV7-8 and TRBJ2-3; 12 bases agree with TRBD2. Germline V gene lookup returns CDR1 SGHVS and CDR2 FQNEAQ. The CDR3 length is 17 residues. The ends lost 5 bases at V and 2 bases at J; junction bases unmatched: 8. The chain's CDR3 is CASSPELAGGYTDTQYF. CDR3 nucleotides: TGTGCCAGCAGCCCAGAACTAGCGGGGGGTTACACAGATACGCAGTATTTT. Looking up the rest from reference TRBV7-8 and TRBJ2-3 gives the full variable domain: GAGVSQSPRYKVAKRGQDVALRCDPISGHVSLFWYQQALGQGPEFLTYFQNEAQLDKSGLPSDRFFAERPEGSVSTLKIQRTQQEDSAVYLCASSPELAGGYTDTQYFGPGTRLTVL.

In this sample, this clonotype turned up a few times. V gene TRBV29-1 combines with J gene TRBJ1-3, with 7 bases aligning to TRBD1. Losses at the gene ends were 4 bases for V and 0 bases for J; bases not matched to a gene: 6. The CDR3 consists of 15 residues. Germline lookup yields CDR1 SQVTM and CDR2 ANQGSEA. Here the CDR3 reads CSVAKGTDSGNTIYF. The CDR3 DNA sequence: TGCAGCGTTGCTAAAGGGACAGACTCTGGAAACACCATATATTTT.

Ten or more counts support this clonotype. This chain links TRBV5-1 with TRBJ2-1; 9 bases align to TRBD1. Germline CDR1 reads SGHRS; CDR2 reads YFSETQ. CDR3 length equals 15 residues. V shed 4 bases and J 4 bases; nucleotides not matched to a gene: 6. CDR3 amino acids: CASSPDRGQYNEQFF. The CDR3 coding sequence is TGCGCCAGCAGCCCGGACAGGGGCCAATACAATGAGCAGTTCTTC.

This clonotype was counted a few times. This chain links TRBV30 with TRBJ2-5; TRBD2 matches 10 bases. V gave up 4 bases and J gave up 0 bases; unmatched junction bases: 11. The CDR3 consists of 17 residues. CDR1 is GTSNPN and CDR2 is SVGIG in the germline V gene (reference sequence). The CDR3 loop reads CAWNRDRTSGYQETQYF. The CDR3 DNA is TGTGCCTGGAATCGTGACAGGACTAGCGGATACCAAGAGACCCAGTACTTC. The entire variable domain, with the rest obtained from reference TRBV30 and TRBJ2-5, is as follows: SQTIHQWPATLVQPVGSPLSLECTVEGTSNPNLYWYRQAAGRGLQLLFYSVGIGQISSEVPQNLSASRPQDRQFILSSKKLLLSDSGFYLCAWNRDRTSGYQETQYFGPGTRLLVL.

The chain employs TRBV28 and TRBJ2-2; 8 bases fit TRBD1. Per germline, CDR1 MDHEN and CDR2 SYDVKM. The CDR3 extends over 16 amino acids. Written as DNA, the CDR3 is TGTACCACGACGTCCGGGACAGGCCCTAGTAGCGGGGAGCTGTTTTTT. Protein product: CTTTSGTGPSSGELFF.

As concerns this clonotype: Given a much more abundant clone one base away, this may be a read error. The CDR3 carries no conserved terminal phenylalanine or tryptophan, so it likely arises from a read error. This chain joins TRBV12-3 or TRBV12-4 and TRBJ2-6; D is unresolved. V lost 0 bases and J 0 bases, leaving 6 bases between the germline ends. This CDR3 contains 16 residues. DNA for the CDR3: TGTGCCAGCAGTTTAGCCAGGCTCTCTGGGGCCAACGTCCTGACTTTA. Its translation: CASSLARLSGANVLTL.

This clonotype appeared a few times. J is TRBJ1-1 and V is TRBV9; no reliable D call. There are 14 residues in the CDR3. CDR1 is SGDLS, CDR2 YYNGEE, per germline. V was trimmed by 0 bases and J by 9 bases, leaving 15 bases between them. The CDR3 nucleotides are TGTGCCAGCAGCGTAGGCGGACCCGGGTTCAAAGCTTTCTTT. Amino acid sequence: CASSVGGPGFKAFF.

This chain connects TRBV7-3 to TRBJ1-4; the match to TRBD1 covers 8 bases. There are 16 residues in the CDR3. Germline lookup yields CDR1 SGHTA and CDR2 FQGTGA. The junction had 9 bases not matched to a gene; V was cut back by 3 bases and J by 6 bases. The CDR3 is CASSFPPGQAYEKLFF. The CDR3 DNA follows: TGTGCCAGCAGCTTTCCGCCGGGACAGGCGTATGAAAAACTGTTTTTT.

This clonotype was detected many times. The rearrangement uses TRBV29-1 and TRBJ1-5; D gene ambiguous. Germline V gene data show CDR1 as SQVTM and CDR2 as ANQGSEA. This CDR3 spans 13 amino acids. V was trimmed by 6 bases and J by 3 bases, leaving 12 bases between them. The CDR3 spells CSVLEDLNQPQHF. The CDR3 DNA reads TGCAGCGTCCTGGAGGACCTCAATCAGCCCCAGCATTTT.

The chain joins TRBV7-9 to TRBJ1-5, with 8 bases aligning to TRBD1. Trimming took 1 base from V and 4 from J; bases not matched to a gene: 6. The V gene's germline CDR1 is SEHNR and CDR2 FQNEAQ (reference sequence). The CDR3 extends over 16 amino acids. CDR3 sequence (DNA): TGTGCCAGCAGCTTAGGCCAGGGGGCGGAAAATCAGCCCCAGCATTTT. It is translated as CASSLGQGAENQPQHF.

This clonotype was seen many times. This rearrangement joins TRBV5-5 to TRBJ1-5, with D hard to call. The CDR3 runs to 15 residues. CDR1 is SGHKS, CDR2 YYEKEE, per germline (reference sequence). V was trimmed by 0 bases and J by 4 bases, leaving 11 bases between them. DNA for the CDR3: TGTGCCAGCAGCTTGGATCCGATATTAAATCAGCCCCAGCATTTT. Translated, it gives CASSLDPILNQPQHF.

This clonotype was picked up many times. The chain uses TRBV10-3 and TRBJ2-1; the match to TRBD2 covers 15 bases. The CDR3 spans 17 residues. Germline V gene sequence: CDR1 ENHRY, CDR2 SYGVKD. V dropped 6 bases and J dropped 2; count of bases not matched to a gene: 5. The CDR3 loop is CAISPGLAGGTYNEQFF. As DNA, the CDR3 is TGTGCCATCAGCCCGGGACTAGCGGGGGGAACCTACAATGAGCAGTTCTTC.

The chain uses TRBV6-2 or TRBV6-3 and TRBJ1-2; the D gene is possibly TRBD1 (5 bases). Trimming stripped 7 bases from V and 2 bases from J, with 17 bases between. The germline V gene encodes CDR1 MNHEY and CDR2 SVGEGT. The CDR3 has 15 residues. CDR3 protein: CASTYPGRGNYGYTF. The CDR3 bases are TGTGCCAGCACCTATCCGGGACGGGGGAACTATGGCTACACCTTC.

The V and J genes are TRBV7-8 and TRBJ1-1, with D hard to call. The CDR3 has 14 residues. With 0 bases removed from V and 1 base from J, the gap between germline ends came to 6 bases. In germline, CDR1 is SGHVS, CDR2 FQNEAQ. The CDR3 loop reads CASSLALANTEAFF. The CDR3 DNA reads TGTGCCAGCAGCTTAGCGTTGGCGAACACTGAAGCTTTCTTT.

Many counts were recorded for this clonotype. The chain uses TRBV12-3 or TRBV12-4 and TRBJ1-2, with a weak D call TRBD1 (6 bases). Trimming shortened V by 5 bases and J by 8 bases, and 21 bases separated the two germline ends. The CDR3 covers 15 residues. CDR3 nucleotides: TGTGCCAGCAGTCCGCGAGGGGGGGCGATGGTCGGCTACACCTTC. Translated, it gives CASSPRGGAMVGYTF.

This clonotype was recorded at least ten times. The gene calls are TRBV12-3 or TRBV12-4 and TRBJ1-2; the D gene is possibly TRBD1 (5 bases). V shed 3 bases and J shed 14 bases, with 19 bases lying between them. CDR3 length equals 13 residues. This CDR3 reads CASSFGAYMATTF. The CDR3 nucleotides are TGTGCCAGCAGTTTCGGGGCCTATATGGCTACAACCTTC.

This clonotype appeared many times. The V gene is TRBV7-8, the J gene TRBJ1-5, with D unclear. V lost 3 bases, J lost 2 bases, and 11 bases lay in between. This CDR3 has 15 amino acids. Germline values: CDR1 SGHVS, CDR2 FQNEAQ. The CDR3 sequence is CASSFSRVGNQPQHF. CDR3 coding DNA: TGTGCCAGCAGCTTCTCGAGGGTTGGCAATCAGCCCCAGCATTTT.

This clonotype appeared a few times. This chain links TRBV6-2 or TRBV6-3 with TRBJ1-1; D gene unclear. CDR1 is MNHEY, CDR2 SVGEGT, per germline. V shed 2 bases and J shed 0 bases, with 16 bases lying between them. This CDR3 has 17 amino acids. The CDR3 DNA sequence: TGTGCCAGCAGTTACCGTCCGGGCGGATCCATGAACACTGAAGCTTTCTTT. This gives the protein CASSYRPGGSMNTEAFF.

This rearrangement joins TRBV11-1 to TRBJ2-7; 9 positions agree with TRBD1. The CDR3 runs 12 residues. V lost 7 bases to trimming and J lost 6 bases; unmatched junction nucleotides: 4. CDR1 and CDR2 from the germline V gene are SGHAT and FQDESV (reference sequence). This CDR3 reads CASTDRGTEQYF. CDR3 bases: TGTGCCAGCACGGACAGGGGAACCGAGCAGTACTTC.

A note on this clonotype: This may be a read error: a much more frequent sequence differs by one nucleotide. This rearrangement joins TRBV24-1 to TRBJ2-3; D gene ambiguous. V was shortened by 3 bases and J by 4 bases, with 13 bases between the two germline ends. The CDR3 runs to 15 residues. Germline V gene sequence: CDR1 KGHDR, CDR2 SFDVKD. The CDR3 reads CATSDLQKTPDTQYF. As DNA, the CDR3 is TGTGCCACCAGTGATCTCCAGAAGACTCCAGATACGCAGTATTTT.

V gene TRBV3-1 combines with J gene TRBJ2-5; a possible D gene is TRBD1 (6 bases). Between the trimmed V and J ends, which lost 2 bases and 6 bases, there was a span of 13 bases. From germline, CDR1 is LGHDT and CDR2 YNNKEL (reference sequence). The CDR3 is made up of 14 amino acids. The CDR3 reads CASSQLQGEQTQYF. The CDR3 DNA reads TGTGCCAGCAGCCAATTACAGGGAGAGCAGACCCAGTACTTC.

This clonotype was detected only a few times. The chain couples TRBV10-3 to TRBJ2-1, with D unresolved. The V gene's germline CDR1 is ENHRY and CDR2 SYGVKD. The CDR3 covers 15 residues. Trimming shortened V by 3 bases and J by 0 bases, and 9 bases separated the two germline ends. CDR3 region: CAISDWGDSYNEQFF. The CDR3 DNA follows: TGTGCCATCAGTGATTGGGGTGACTCCTACAATGAGCAGTTCTTC.

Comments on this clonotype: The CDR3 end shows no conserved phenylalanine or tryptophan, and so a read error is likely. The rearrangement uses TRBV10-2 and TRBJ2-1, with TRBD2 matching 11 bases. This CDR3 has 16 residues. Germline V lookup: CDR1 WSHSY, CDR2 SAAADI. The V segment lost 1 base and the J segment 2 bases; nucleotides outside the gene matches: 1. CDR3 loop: CASSEWGLAAYNEQFL. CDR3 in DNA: TGCGCCAGCAGTGAGTGGGGACTAGCGGCCTACAATGAGCAGTTCCTC.

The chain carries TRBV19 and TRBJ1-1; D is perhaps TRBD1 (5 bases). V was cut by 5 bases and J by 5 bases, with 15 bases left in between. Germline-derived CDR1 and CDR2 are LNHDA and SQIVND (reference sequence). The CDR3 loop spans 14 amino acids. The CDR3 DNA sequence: TGTGCCAGTAGTTCCGCCTCCTGGGGGACTGAAGCTTTCTTT. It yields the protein CASSSASWGTEAFF.

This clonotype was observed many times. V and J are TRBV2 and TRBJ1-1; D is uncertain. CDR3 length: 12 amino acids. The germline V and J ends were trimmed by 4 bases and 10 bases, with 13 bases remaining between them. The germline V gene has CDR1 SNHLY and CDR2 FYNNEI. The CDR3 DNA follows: TGTGCCAGCAGTGGTCACCAGGCTTTAGCTTTCTTT. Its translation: CASSGHQALAFF.